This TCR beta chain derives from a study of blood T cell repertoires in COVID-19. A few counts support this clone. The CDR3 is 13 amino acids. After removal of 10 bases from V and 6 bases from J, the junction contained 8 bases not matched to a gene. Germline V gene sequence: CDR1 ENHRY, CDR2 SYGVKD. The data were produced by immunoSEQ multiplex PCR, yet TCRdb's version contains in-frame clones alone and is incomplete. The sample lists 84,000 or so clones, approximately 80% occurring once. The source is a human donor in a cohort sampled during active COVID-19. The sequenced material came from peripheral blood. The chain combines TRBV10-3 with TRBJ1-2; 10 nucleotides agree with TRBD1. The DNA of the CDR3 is TGTGCCACCGCCGGGACAGGGGCTGATGGCTACACCTTC. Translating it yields CATAGTGADGYTF.